This is a list of T cell receptor beta chains from one sample in a study of cytomegalovirus exposure and HLA in healthy donors. TCRdb keeps only in-frame clones here, not all; method: immunoSEQ multiplex PCR. The sample holds around 130,000 clones, about 84% seen once. Sequencing used PBMCs. The receptors were gathered from a boy aged 5-17 years in good health and CMV-seronegative. Each CDR3 is given with its conserved first and last residue. Fields, in order: clone size, D gene, J gene, V gene, CDR3 protein, CDR3 DNA. The D gene is left open where the match is weak. Clone sizes are given selectively: once, few, many, or a class where the clone is expanded.

clone size: -
D gene: -
J gene: TRBJ2-7
V gene: TRBV27
CDR3 protein: CASTDSSYEQYF
CDR3 DNA: TGTGCCAGCACCGACAGCTCCTACGAGCAGTACTTC

clone size: -
D gene: -
J gene: TRBJ2-3
V gene: TRBV11-2
CDR3 protein: CASSFWWGEGTSTDTQYF
CDR3 DNA: TGTGCCAGCAGCTTTTGGTGGGGGGAAGGGACTAGCACAGATACGCAGTATTTT

clone size: -
D gene: TRBD1
J gene: TRBJ2-3
V gene: TRBV25-1
CDR3 protein: CASSEYGQGFFTDTQYF
CDR3 DNA: TGTGCCAGCAGTGAATATGGACAGGGGTTCTTCACAGATACGCAGTATTTT

clone size: -
D gene: -
J gene: TRBJ2-1
V gene: TRBV10-3
CDR3 protein: CAITRGEQFF
CDR3 DNA: TGTGCCATCACCAGGGGTGAGCAGTTCTTC

clone size: once
D gene: -
J gene: TRBJ2-7
V gene: TRBV25-1
CDR3 protein: CASSEYEDEQYF
CDR3 DNA: TGTGCCAGCAGTGAATACGAGGACGAGCAGTACTTC

clone size: -
D gene: TRBD2
J gene: TRBJ2-1
V gene: TRBV5-1
CDR3 protein: CASSAQAGALRGEQFF
CDR3 DNA: TGCGCCAGCAGCGCACAAGCGGGAGCCCTCCGTGGAGAGCAGTTCTTC

clone size: -
D gene: -
J gene: TRBJ1-5
V gene: TRBV30
CDR3 protein: CAWSVAPHQPQHF
CDR3 DNA: TGTGCCTGGAGTGTAGCGCCGCATCAGCCCCAGCATTTT

clone size: -
D gene: TRBD2
J gene: TRBJ2-2
V gene: TRBV7-3
CDR3 protein: CASSPRAGLRTGELFF
CDR3 DNA: TGTGCCAGCAGCCCCCGAGCGGGACTTCGCACCGGGGAGCTGTTTTTT

clone size: -
D gene: TRBD1
J gene: TRBJ2-5
V gene: TRBV29-1
CDR3 protein: CSVAPQGVEQYF
CDR3 DNA: TGCAGCGTTGCTCCTCAGGGGGTTGAGCAGTACTTC

clone size: -
D gene: -
J gene: TRBJ2-7
V gene: TRBV2
CDR3 protein: CASRQGVFQTYEQYF
CDR3 DNA: TGTGCCAGCAGGCAAGGGGTGTTCCAAACCTACGAGCAGTACTTC

clone size: -
D gene: -
J gene: TRBJ2-3
V gene: TRBV5-1
CDR3 protein: CASSSDPGSITDTQYF
CDR3 DNA: TGCGCCAGCAGCTCAGACCCGGGAAGCATCACAGATACGCAGTATTTT

clone size: -
D gene: TRBD1
J gene: TRBJ1-1
V gene: TRBV19
CDR3 protein: CASSVRTGRNTEAFF
CDR3 DNA: TGTGCCAGTAGTGTCCGGACAGGGAGGAACACTGAAGCTTTCTTT

clone size: -
D gene: -
J gene: TRBJ2-1
V gene: TRBV28
CDR3 protein: CASSSLGQSSYNEQFF
CDR3 DNA: TGTGCCAGCAGTTCCTTGGGACAATCCTCCTACAATGAGCAGTTCTTC

clone size: -
D gene: -
J gene: TRBJ1-2
V gene: TRBV7-2
CDR3 protein: CASSPEVGGDYGYTF
CDR3 DNA: TGTGCCAGCAGCCCCGAGGTTGGAGGAGACTATGGCTACACCTTC

clone size: -
D gene: -
J gene: TRBJ2-1
V gene: TRBV6-5
CDR3 protein: CASRPGGLYNEQFF
CDR3 DNA: TGTGCCAGCAGACCAGGGGGGTTATACAATGAGCAGTTCTTC

clone size: -
D gene: TRBD2
J gene: TRBJ2-7
V gene: TRBV7-2
CDR3 protein: CASSRTSGLSYEQYF
CDR3 DNA: TGTGCCAGCAGCCGTACTAGCGGCTTATCCTACGAGCAGTACTTC

clone size: -
D gene: TRBD2
J gene: TRBJ2-1
V gene: TRBV29-1
CDR3 protein: CSVESGLAGGVRSSYNEQFF
CDR3 DNA: TGCAGCGTTGAATCCGGGCTAGCGGGAGGTGTTCGGAGCTCCTACAATGAGCAGTTCTTC

clone size: few
D gene: -
J gene: TRBJ1-1
V gene: TRBV6-6
CDR3 protein: CASSRGTENTEAFF
CDR3 DNA: TGTGCCAGCAGTAGGGGTACAGAGAACACTGAAGCTTTCTTT

clone size: -
D gene: TRBD1
J gene: TRBJ1-5
V gene: TRBV19
CDR3 protein: CASADRVGQPQHF
CDR3 DNA: TGTGCCAGTGCGGACAGGGTCGGTCAGCCCCAGCATTTT

clone size: -
D gene: -
J gene: TRBJ2-1
V gene: TRBV10-3
CDR3 protein: CAISDSGNEQFF
CDR3 DNA: TGTGCCATCAGTGATAGTGGCAATGAGCAGTTCTTC

clone size: -
D gene: TRBD1
J gene: TRBJ1-1
V gene: TRBV7-2
CDR3 protein: CASSPQTGGTEAFF
CDR3 DNA: TGTGCCAGCAGCCCCCAGACAGGGGGAACTGAAGCTTTCTTT

clone size: -
D gene: -
J gene: TRBJ1-4
V gene: TRBV15
CDR3 protein: CATSRDRYTNEKLFF
CDR3 DNA: TGTGCCACCAGCAGGGACAGATACACTAATGAAAAACTGTTTTTT

clone size: -
D gene: TRBD1
J gene: TRBJ2-1
V gene: TRBV13
CDR3 protein: CASSSPTGGEGEQFF
CDR3 DNA: TGTGCCAGCAGCTCGCCGACAGGGGGAGAGGGTGAGCAGTTCTTC

clone size: -
D gene: -
J gene: TRBJ1-2
V gene: TRBV29-1
CDR3 protein: CSVSGSAGGYTF
CDR3 DNA: TGCAGCGTCTCGGGATCGGCGGGGGGCTACACCTTC

clone size: -
D gene: TRBD1
J gene: TRBJ2-6
V gene: TRBV27
CDR3 protein: CASSFIGQAVSGANVLTF
CDR3 DNA: TGTGCCAGCAGTTTTATAGGACAGGCGGTCTCTGGGGCCAACGTCCTGACTTTC

clone size: -
D gene: TRBD2
J gene: TRBJ2-3
V gene: TRBV5-4
CDR3 protein: CASSPGLAGGYTQYF
CDR3 DNA: TGTGCCAGCAGCCCTGGACTAGCGGGAGGGTACACGCAGTATTTT

clone size: once
D gene: TRBD2
J gene: TRBJ2-7
V gene: TRBV5-1
CDR3 protein: CASSLKWLAGFQSYEQYF
CDR3 DNA: TGCGCCAGCAGCTTGAAGTGGCTAGCGGGATTCCAATCCTACGAGCAGTACTTC

clone size: -
D gene: -
J gene: TRBJ2-1
V gene: TRBV6-5
CDR3 protein: CASSSGNEQFF
CDR3 DNA: TGTGCCAGCAGTTCGGGTAATGAGCAGTTCTTC

clone size: -
D gene: TRBD2
J gene: TRBJ2-1
V gene: TRBV5-1
CDR3 protein: CASSLMIGLAGNHEQFF
CDR3 DNA: TGCGCCAGCAGCTTAATGATTGGACTAGCGGGAAACCATGAGCAGTTCTTC